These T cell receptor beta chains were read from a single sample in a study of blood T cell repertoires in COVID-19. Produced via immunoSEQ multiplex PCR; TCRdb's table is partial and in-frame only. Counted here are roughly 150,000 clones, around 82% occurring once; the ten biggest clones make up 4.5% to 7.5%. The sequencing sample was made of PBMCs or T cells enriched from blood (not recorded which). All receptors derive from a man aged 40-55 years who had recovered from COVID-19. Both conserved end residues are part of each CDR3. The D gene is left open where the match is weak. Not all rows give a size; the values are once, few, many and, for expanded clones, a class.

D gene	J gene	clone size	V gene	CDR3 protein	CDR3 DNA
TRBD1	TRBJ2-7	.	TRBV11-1	CASSLGDRGKSYEQYF	TGTGCCAGCAGCTTAGGGGACAGGGGTAAATCCTACGAGCAGTACTTC
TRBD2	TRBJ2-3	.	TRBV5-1	CASHTGTSGGSLQYF	TGCGCCAGTCATACCGGGACTAGCGGGGGTTCCCTACAGTATTTT
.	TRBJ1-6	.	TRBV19	CASNAGDTNSPLHF	TGTGCCAGTAACGCGGGGGACACTAATTCACCCCTCCACTTT
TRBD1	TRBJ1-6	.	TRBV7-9	CASISGQGASPLHF	TGTGCCAGCATCTCTGGACAGGGAGCGTCACCCCTCCACTTT
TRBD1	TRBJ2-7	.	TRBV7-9	CASRISGGGDEQYF	TGTGCCAGCAGGATATCAGGGGGCGGCGACGAGCAGTACTTC
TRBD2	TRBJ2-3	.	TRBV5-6	CASSQGLAGPRASTDTQYF	TGTGCCAGCAGCCAGGGACTAGCGGGGCCCCGTGCTAGCACAGATACGCAGTATTTT
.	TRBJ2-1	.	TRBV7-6	CASSLVGGGSYNEQFF	TGTGCCAGCAGCTTAGTAGGTGGCGGGTCCTACAATGAGCAGTTCTTC
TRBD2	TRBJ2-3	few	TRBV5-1	CASSLMGLAGGTDTQYF	TGCGCCAGCAGCCTCATGGGACTAGCGGGGGGCACAGATACGCAGTATTTT
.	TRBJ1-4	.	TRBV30	CAWSSKGLANEKLFF	TGTGCCTGGTCCTCAAAGGGGCTGGCTAATGAAAAACTGTTTTTT
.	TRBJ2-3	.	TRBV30	CAWNGGGTDTQYF	TGTGCCTGGAACGGCGGGGGCACAGATACGCAGTATTTT
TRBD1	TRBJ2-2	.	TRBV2	CASRESRQGAGSGELFF	TGTGCCAGCAGGGAAAGCCGACAGGGGGCGGGTAGCGGGGAGCTGTTTTTT
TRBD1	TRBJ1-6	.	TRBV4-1	CASSQFGQGETYNSPLHF	TGCGCCAGCAGCCAATTTGGGCAGGGGGAAACCTATAATTCACCCCTCCACTTT
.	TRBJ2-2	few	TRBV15	CATSRDLRGQGSPGTGELFF	TGTGCCACCAGCAGAGATTTAAGGGGACAAGGGAGTCCGGGCACCGGGGAGCTGTTTTTT
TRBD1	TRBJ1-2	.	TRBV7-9	CASSARQGAGYTF	TGTGCCAGCAGCGCACGCCAGGGGGCCGGCTACACCTTC
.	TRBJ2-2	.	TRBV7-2	CASSPTWNTGELFF	TGTGCCAGCAGCCCTACTTGGAACACCGGGGAGCTGTTTTTT
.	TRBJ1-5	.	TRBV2	CASGDRGSYQPQHF	TGTGCCAGCGGAGATAGGGGGTCGTATCAGCCCCAGCATTTT
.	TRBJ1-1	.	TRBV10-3	CAISEDDREAFF	TGTGCCATCAGTGAAGACGACAGGGAAGCTTTCTTT
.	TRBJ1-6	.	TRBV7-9	CASSGGLSQGVGSPLHF	TGTGCCAGCAGCGGTGGCCTATCACAGGGAGTCGGTTCACCCCTCCACTTT
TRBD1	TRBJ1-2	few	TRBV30	CAWSATGTGDGYTF	TGTGCCTGGAGTGCCACCGGGACAGGGGATGGCTACACCTTC
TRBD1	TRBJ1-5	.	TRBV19	CASSIEDRVEQPQHF	TGTGCCAGTAGTATAGAGGACAGGGTTGAACAGCCCCAGCATTTT
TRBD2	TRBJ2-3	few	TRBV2	CASSRWTSGTSTDTQYF	TGTGCCAGCAGTCGATGGACTAGCGGGACGAGCACAGATACGCAGTATTTT
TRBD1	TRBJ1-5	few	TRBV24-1	CATSGGQGALNQPQHF	TGTGCCACCAGTGGAGGACAGGGGGCTCTCAATCAGCCCCAGCATTTT